Included here is one TCR beta chain sequence, with context. Antigen: not known. Investigators made cDNA in eight separate reactions per sample. Each of TCRalpha and TCRbeta cDNA went through two nested PCRs, lasting about 16 and 10 cycles. TCRdb derives one entry per CDR3 protein from the 5' RACE reads, leaving out DNA. The clone table shows 330,000 or so distinct CDR3 sequences, with the ten largest holding 2%. These data belong to a study of monozygotic twins with inflammatory bowel disease. General study points: Lower TCRbeta diversity (inverse Simpson) was seen in IBD patients than in healthy co-twins.

Germline V CDR1 and CDR2: SGHAT, FQNNGV. The CDR3 is 19 amino acids. Sequencing was performed on blood. This receptor was identified in a human donor with ulcerative colitis or Crohn's disease, or a healthy co-twin of an affected twin (not recorded which). This rearrangement joins TRBV11-2 to TRBJ2-1; absent DNA, TCRdb's TRBD2 call cannot be checked. CDR3 sequence: CASSFRQGPYTGIYNEQFF.